This TCR beta chain was documented in a study of CD8 T cells in ankylosing spondylitis. Study outcomes and limitations: The study identified a TCR beta motif of fewer than 10 highly homologous variants that appeared characteristic of ankylosing spondylitis blood.

This clonotype was counted only a few times. Its cognate antigen is unknown. One entry per CDR3 protein, called by TCRdb with MiXCR from the 5' RACE reads. This sample carries under 950,000 distinct CDR3 sequences, 15% to 20% of them seen once, and the ten largest clones take under 20%. The sample was blood, either unsorted or a sorted T cell fraction (not recorded which). The receptor was derived from a male donor with ankylosing spondylitis.

For the CDR3, the DNA is TGTGCCAGCAGCTCCACAGGGTCCCACGAAAAACTGTTTTTT. Encoded protein: CASSSTGSHEKLFF. The J gene is TRBJ1-4, the V gene TRBV7-2; D might be TRBD1 (6 bases). V lost 4 bases and J 8 bases, leaving 14 bases between the germline ends. The germline V gene encodes CDR1 SGHTA and CDR2 FQGNSA. The CDR3 sequence is 14 residues long.